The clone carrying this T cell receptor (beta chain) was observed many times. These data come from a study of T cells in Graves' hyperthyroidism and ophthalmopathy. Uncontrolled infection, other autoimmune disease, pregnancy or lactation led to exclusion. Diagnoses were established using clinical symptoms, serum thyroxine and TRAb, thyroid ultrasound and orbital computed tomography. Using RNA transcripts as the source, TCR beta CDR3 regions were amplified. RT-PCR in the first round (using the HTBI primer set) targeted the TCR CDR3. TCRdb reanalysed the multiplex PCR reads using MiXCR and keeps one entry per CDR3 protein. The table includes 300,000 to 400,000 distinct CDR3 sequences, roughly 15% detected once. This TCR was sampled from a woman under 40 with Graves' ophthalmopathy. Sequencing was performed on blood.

The CDR3 loop reads CASRRPGLDGNTIYF. DNA of the CDR3: TGTGCCAGCAGACGCCCGGGGCTAGACGGAAACACCATATATTTT. The chain couples TRBV12-3 or TRBV12-4 to TRBJ1-3, with D perhaps TRBD1 (5 bases). This CDR3 is built from 15 residues. Trimming took off 6 bases at V and 4 bases at J, with 16 bases between the two ends.